This is a list of T cell receptor beta chains from one sample in a study of shared clonotypes between healthy human individuals. Assay: immunoSEQ multiplex PCR; the TCRdb copy retains only in-frame clones and omits some. The data contain a few million clones, approximately 90% of them seen just once; the ten biggest clones take up 0.3% to 0.4%. The source material was naive CD4+ T cells from PBMCs. The receptors shown here come from a young man in good health. Some clones in this sample may be carry-over from other donors' samples. Both conserved end residues are part of each CDR3. The D gene is left open where the match is weak. Not every row has a clone size; where given, it reads once, few, many or a size class.

j_call: TRBJ2-1; v_call: TRBV18; clone_size: .; d_call: .; cdr3_aa: CASSPPFGQGLGEQFF; cdr3_nt: TGTGCCAGCTCACCACCTTTCGGGCAGGGATTGGGTGAGCAGTTCTTC
j_call: TRBJ1-2; v_call: TRBV5-1; clone_size: .; d_call: .; cdr3_aa: CASSSPDGNGLTYGYTF; cdr3_nt: TGCGCCAGCAGCTCCCCTGATGGCAATGGTTTAACCTATGGCTACACCTTC
j_call: TRBJ2-3; v_call: TRBV7-3; clone_size: .; d_call: .; cdr3_aa: CASSLGRDTQYF; cdr3_nt: TGTGCCAGCAGCTTAGGCAGAGATACGCAGTATTTT
j_call: TRBJ2-7; v_call: TRBV28; clone_size: once; d_call: TRBD1; cdr3_aa: CASSLTGAEQYF; cdr3_nt: TGTGCCAGCAGTTTAACAGGGGCCGAGCAGTACTTC
j_call: TRBJ2-7; v_call: TRBV7-8; clone_size: .; d_call: TRBD2; cdr3_aa: CASSPGSSGSHEQYF; cdr3_nt: TGTGCCAGCAGCCCTGGTAGTAGCGGGAGTCACGAGCAGTACTTC
j_call: TRBJ2-5; v_call: TRBV5-1; clone_size: .; d_call: TRBD2; cdr3_aa: CASSRGTSGQVGETQYF; cdr3_nt: TGCGCCAGCAGTAGGGGGACTAGCGGACAGGTGGGAGAGACCCAGTACTTC
j_call: TRBJ2-3; v_call: TRBV28; clone_size: .; d_call: .; cdr3_aa: CASSPPGARGDTQYF; cdr3_nt: TGTGCCAGCAGCCCCCCGGGGGCGCGGGGAGATACGCAGTATTTT
j_call: TRBJ1-1; v_call: TRBV5-1; clone_size: .; d_call: TRBD1; cdr3_aa: CASSFRGDMNTEAFF; cdr3_nt: TGCGCCAGCAGCTTCAGGGGGGATATGAACACTGAAGCTTTCTTT
j_call: TRBJ2-2; v_call: TRBV7-9; clone_size: .; d_call: .; cdr3_aa: CASSLIRTGELFF; cdr3_nt: TGTGCCAGCAGCCTCATCCGGACCGGGGAGCTGTTTTTT
j_call: TRBJ2-6; v_call: TRBV5-1; clone_size: once; d_call: TRBD1; cdr3_aa: CASSLLGQGAKGANVLTF; cdr3_nt: TGCGCCAGCAGCTTGTTGGGACAGGGGGCGAAGGGGGCCAACGTCCTGACTTTC
j_call: TRBJ2-1; v_call: TRBV7-2; clone_size: .; d_call: TRBD2; cdr3_aa: CASSYFATSGRVAYNEQFF; cdr3_nt: TGTGCCAGCAGTTATTTCGCGACTAGCGGGAGGGTGGCCTACAATGAGCAGTTCTTC
j_call: TRBJ2-5; v_call: TRBV5-6; clone_size: .; d_call: .; cdr3_aa: CASSWGTRPETQYF; cdr3_nt: TGTGCCAGCAGCTGGGGGACTCGGCCAGAGACCCAGTACTTC
j_call: TRBJ1-1; v_call: TRBV10-3; clone_size: few; d_call: .; cdr3_aa: CAYSGDTEAFF; cdr3_nt: TGTGCCTACTCCGGGGACACTGAAGCTTTCTTT
j_call: TRBJ1-5; v_call: TRBV9; clone_size: .; d_call: .; cdr3_aa: CASSTEGGQPQHF; cdr3_nt: TGTGCCAGCAGCACCGAGGGGGGTCAGCCCCAGCATTTT
j_call: TRBJ1-1; v_call: TRBV7-9; clone_size: .; d_call: .; cdr3_aa: CASSLVVWRDDNTEAFF; cdr3_nt: TGTGCCAGCAGCTTAGTAGTATGGAGGGACGACAACACTGAAGCTTTCTTT
j_call: TRBJ2-2; v_call: TRBV5-1; clone_size: .; d_call: .; cdr3_aa: CASSFGEMAGELFF; cdr3_nt: TGCGCCAGCAGCTTCGGAGAAATGGCCGGGGAGCTGTTTTTT
j_call: TRBJ2-3; v_call: TRBV9; clone_size: .; d_call: TRBD2; cdr3_aa: CASSVRGPTSGGYTDTQYF; cdr3_nt: TGTGCCAGCAGCGTAAGAGGACCGACTAGCGGGGGTTACACAGATACGCAGTATTTT
j_call: TRBJ2-5; v_call: TRBV29-1; clone_size: .; d_call: .; cdr3_aa: CSASSGPETQYF; cdr3_nt: TGCAGCGCCTCATCGGGGCCGGAGACCCAGTACTTC
j_call: TRBJ2-1; v_call: TRBV12-5; clone_size: .; d_call: .; cdr3_aa: CASGLSPVEQFF; cdr3_nt: TGTGCTAGTGGTTTGTCTCCCGTTGAGCAGTTCTTC
j_call: TRBJ1-2; v_call: TRBV2; clone_size: .; d_call: TRBD1; cdr3_aa: CASNGQGATTGGYTF; cdr3_nt: TGTGCCAGCAACGGACAGGGGGCGACTACCGGTGGCTACACCTTC
j_call: TRBJ1-2; v_call: TRBV28; clone_size: .; d_call: .; cdr3_aa: CAGRGTNYGYTF; cdr3_nt: TGTGCCGGCAGGGGAACTAACTATGGCTACACCTTC
j_call: TRBJ2-6; v_call: TRBV10-3; clone_size: .; d_call: TRBD2; cdr3_aa: CAIRDQRDLSGANVLTF; cdr3_nt: TGTGCCATCAGGGACCAGCGGGACCTCTCTGGGGCCAACGTCCTGACTTTC
j_call: TRBJ1-2; v_call: TRBV29-1; clone_size: .; d_call: .; cdr3_aa: CSVEGQTGYTF; cdr3_nt: TGCAGCGTCGAGGGGCAGACAGGCTACACCTTC
j_call: TRBJ2-7; v_call: TRBV28; clone_size: .; d_call: .; cdr3_aa: CATNRRGRAYEQYF; cdr3_nt: TGTGCCACCAACCGGAGAGGGAGAGCCTACGAGCAGTACTTC
j_call: TRBJ2-1; v_call: TRBV7-9; clone_size: .; d_call: .; cdr3_aa: CASSLSDNEQFF; cdr3_nt: TGTGCCAGCAGCTTAAGCGACAATGAGCAGTTCTTC
j_call: TRBJ2-1; v_call: TRBV29-1; clone_size: .; d_call: .; cdr3_aa: CSAQAGYSYNEQFF; cdr3_nt: TGCAGCGCCCAAGCGGGTTACTCCTACAATGAGCAGTTCTTC
j_call: TRBJ2-4; v_call: TRBV4-1; clone_size: .; d_call: .; cdr3_aa: CASSQDGTALAKNIQYF; cdr3_nt: TGCGCCAGCAGCCAAGATGGGACCGCTCTAGCCAAAAACATTCAGTACTTC
j_call: TRBJ1-2; v_call: TRBV5-8; clone_size: once; d_call: TRBD1; cdr3_aa: CASSLDRGSRYTF; cdr3_nt: TGTGCCAGCAGCTTGGACAGGGGGAGTCGGTACACCTTC
j_call: TRBJ1-1; v_call: TRBV30; clone_size: few; d_call: .; cdr3_aa: CAWKGTVLTEAFF; cdr3_nt: TGTGCCTGGAAGGGGACGGTCCTCACTGAAGCTTTCTTT
j_call: TRBJ2-2; v_call: TRBV19; clone_size: .; d_call: .; cdr3_aa: CASSILQAVSGELFF; cdr3_nt: TGTGCCAGTAGTATTTTACAGGCCGTCTCCGGGGAGCTGTTTTTT
j_call: TRBJ2-1; v_call: TRBV6-5; clone_size: .; d_call: .; cdr3_aa: CASSFSGMTYNEQFF; cdr3_nt: TGTGCCAGCAGTTTTAGCGGAATGACCTACAATGAGCAGTTCTTC
j_call: TRBJ2-7; v_call: TRBV27; clone_size: once; d_call: .; cdr3_aa: CASRGWGSAEQYF; cdr3_nt: TGTGCCAGCAGGGGATGGGGTAGCGCCGAGCAGTACTTC
j_call: TRBJ1-3; v_call: TRBV28; clone_size: .; d_call: .; cdr3_aa: CASSTVGNTIYF; cdr3_nt: TGTGCCAGCAGTACGGTCGGAAACACCATATATTTT
j_call: TRBJ1-4; v_call: TRBV5-6; clone_size: .; d_call: .; cdr3_aa: CASSLVLQATNEKLFF; cdr3_nt: TGTGCCAGCAGCTTGGTTTTGCAGGCAACTAATGAAAAACTGTTTTTT
j_call: TRBJ2-1; v_call: TRBV6-5; clone_size: .; d_call: .; cdr3_aa: CASSYQRQAANEQFF; cdr3_nt: TGTGCCAGCAGTTACCAAAGACAGGCTGCCAATGAGCAGTTCTTC
j_call: TRBJ2-3; v_call: TRBV10-3; clone_size: .; d_call: TRBD2; cdr3_aa: CAISSPPSGRAGTQYF; cdr3_nt: TGTGCCATCAGTAGCCCGCCTAGCGGGAGGGCCGGTACGCAGTATTTT
j_call: TRBJ2-7; v_call: TRBV5-1; clone_size: .; d_call: TRBD1; cdr3_aa: CASSITGGSYEQYF; cdr3_nt: TGCGCCAGCAGCATCACAGGGGGGTCCTACGAGCAGTACTTC
j_call: TRBJ2-1; v_call: TRBV19; clone_size: once; d_call: .; cdr3_aa: CASSSPGGAGNEQFF; cdr3_nt: TGTGCCAGTAGCTCGCCTGGGGGCGCCGGGAATGAGCAGTTCTTC
j_call: TRBJ2-3; v_call: TRBV7-9; clone_size: .; d_call: TRBD2; cdr3_aa: CASETRRSAGVADTQYF; cdr3_nt: TGTGCCAGCGAAACTCGGCGCTCAGCGGGAGTTGCAGATACGCAGTATTTT
j_call: TRBJ1-5; v_call: TRBV7-2; clone_size: .; d_call: .; cdr3_aa: CASSLLGVNQPQHF; cdr3_nt: TGTGCCAGCAGCTTGTTAGGGGTTAATCAGCCCCAGCATTTT
j_call: TRBJ2-3; v_call: TRBV29-1; clone_size: .; d_call: TRBD1; cdr3_aa: CSVITGADTQYF; cdr3_nt: TGCAGCGTTATAACAGGGGCAGATACGCAGTATTTT
j_call: TRBJ2-4; v_call: TRBV28; clone_size: once; d_call: TRBD1; cdr3_aa: CASSLGGQGNIQYF; cdr3_nt: TGTGCCAGCAGTTTGGGCGGACAGGGAAACATTCAGTACTTC
j_call: TRBJ2-1; v_call: TRBV29-1; clone_size: .; d_call: .; cdr3_aa: CSVAGPNVEQFF; cdr3_nt: TGCAGCGTTGCAGGACCCAATGTTGAGCAGTTCTTC
j_call: TRBJ1-6; v_call: TRBV7-2; clone_size: .; d_call: .; cdr3_aa: CASSLGRSPLHF; cdr3_nt: TGTGCCAGCAGCTTAGGTCGGTCACCCCTCCACTTT
j_call: TRBJ1-5; v_call: TRBV15; clone_size: .; d_call: .; cdr3_aa: CATSRDLGDQPQHF; cdr3_nt: TGTGCCACCAGCAGAGATTTGGGGGACCAGCCCCAGCATTTT
j_call: TRBJ1-2; v_call: TRBV7-2; clone_size: .; d_call: .; cdr3_aa: CASSLGQLTFNYGYTF; cdr3_nt: TGTGCCAGCAGCTTGGGCCAACTTACCTTCAACTATGGCTACACCTTC
j_call: TRBJ1-4; v_call: TRBV6-1; clone_size: .; d_call: TRBD1; cdr3_aa: CASIQGWGEKLFF; cdr3_nt: TGTGCCAGCATACAGGGGTGGGGAGAAAAACTGTTTTTT
j_call: TRBJ1-5; v_call: TRBV11-3; clone_size: once; d_call: .; cdr3_aa: CASSLGYGGCNQPQHF; cdr3_nt: TGTGCCAGCAGCTTAGGTTACGGCGGCTGCAATCAGCCCCAGCATTTT
j_call: TRBJ2-3; v_call: TRBV6-5; clone_size: .; d_call: .; cdr3_aa: CASRRTESTDTQYF; cdr3_nt: TGTGCCAGCAGACGGACGGAGAGCACAGATACGCAGTATTTT
j_call: TRBJ2-5; v_call: TRBV6-5; clone_size: .; d_call: .; cdr3_aa: CAVESGETQYF; cdr3_nt: TGTGCCGTGGAGTCGGGGGAGACCCAGTACTTC
j_call: TRBJ1-4; v_call: TRBV2; clone_size: .; d_call: .; cdr3_aa: CASSPNFANEKLFF; cdr3_nt: TGTGCCAGCAGTCCAAATTTCGCAAATGAAAAACTGTTTTTT
j_call: TRBJ2-5; v_call: TRBV7-9; clone_size: .; d_call: .; cdr3_aa: CASSLSGVETQYF; cdr3_nt: TGTGCCAGCAGCTTATCTGGAGTCGAGACCCAGTACTTC
j_call: TRBJ1-5; v_call: TRBV28; clone_size: .; d_call: TRBD1; cdr3_aa: CASSLVPRGLAQPQHF; cdr3_nt: TGTGCCAGCAGTTTAGTCCCCAGGGGGCTCGCTCAGCCCCAGCATTTT